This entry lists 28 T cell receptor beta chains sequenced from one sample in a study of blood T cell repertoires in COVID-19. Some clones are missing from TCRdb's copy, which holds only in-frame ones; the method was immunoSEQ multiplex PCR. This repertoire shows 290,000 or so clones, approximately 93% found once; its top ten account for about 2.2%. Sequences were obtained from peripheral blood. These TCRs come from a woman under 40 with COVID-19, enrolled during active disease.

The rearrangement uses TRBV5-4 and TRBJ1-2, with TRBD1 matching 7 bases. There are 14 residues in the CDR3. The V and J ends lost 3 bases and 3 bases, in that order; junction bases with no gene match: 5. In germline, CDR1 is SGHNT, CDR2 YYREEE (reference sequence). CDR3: CASSWTGGYYGYTF. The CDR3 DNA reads TGTGCCAGCAGCTGGACAGGCGGATACTATGGCTACACCTTC.

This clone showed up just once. The CDR3, as DNA: TGTGCCACCAGCAGAGAGATATACGTCGGGTCTGAAGCTTTCTTT. Translation: CATSREIYVGSEAFF. This chain joins TRBV15 and TRBJ1-1; D remains unclear. Trimming cost V 0 bases and J 6 bases, with 14 bases left between them. The CDR3 contains 15 residues. Per the germline V gene, CDR1 is LNHNV and CDR2 is YYDKDF (reference sequence).

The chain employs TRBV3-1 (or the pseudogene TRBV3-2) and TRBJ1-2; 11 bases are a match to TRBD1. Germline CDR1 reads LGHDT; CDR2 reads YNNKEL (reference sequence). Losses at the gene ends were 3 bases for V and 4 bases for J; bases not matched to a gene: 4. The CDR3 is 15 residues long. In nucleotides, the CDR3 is TGTGCCAGCAGCCACGGACAGGGGGCCATCTATGGCTACACCTTC. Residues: CASSHGQGAIYGYTF.

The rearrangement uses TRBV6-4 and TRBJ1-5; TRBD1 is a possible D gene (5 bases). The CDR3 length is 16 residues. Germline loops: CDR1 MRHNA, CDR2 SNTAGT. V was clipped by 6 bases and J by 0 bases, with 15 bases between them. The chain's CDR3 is CASSPTGGNSNQPQHF. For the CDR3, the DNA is TGTGCCAGCAGCCCGACGGGGGGAAATAGCAATCAGCCCCAGCATTTT.

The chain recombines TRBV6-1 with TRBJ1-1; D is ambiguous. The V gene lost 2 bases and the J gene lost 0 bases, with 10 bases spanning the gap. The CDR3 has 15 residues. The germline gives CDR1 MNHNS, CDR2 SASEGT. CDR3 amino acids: CASSESPSMNTEAFF. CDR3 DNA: TGTGCCAGCAGTGAAAGCCCTTCTATGAACACTGAAGCTTTCTTT.

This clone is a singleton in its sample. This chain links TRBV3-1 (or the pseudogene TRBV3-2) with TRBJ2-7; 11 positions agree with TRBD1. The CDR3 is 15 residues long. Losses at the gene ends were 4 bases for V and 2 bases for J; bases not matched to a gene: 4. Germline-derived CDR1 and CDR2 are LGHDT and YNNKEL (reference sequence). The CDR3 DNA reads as TGTGCCAGCAGCCGGGGACAGGGGGAAACCTACGAGCAGTACTTC. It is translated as CASSRGQGETYEQYF.

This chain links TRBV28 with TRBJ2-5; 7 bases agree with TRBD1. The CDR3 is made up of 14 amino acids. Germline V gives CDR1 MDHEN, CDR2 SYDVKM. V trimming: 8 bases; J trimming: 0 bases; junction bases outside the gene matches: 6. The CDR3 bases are TGTGCCAGCGAGGGACAGCGGTACCAAGAGACCCAGTACTTC. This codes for CASEGQRYQETQYF.

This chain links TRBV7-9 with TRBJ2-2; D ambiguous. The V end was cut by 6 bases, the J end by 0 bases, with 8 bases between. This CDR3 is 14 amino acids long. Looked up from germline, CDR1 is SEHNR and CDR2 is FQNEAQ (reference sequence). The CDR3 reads CASSLTPNTGELFF. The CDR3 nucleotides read TGTGCCAGCAGTCTGACACCGAACACCGGGGAGCTGTTTTTT. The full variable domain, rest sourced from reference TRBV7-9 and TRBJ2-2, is DTGVSQNPRHKITKRGQNVTFRCDPISEHNRLYWYRQTLGQGPEFLTYFQNEAQLEKSRLLSDRFSAERPKGSFSTLEIQRTEQGDSAMYLCASSLTPNTGELFFGEGSRLTVL.

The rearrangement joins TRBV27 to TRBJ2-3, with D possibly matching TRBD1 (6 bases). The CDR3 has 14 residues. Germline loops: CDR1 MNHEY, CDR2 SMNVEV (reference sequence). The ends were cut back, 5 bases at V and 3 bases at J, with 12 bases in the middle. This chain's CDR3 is CASSRQVGTDTQYF. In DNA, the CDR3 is TGTGCCAGCAGTAGACAGGTTGGGACAGATACGCAGTATTTT.

The CDR3 is CATSRRDTNYGYTF. CDR3 sequence (DNA): TGTGCCACCAGCAGAAGGGACACCAACTATGGCTACACCTTC. The V gene is TRBV15, the J gene TRBJ1-2; D possibly corresponds to TRBD1 (6 bases). CDR1 is LNHNV and CDR2 is YYDKDF in the germline V gene (reference sequence). The V end was cut by 2 bases, the J end by 2 bases, with 9 bases between. The CDR3 contains 14 residues.

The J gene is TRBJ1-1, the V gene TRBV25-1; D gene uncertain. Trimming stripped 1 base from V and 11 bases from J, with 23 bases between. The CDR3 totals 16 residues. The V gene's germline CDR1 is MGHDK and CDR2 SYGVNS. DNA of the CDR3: TGTGCCAGCAGTGAATCTTCCCCCCTGACTCTCAAGGCGGCTTTCTTT. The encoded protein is CASSESSPLTLKAAFF.

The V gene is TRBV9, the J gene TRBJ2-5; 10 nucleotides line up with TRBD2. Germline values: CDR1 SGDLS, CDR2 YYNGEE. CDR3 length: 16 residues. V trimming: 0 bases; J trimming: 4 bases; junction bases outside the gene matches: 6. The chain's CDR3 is CASSVGWSGGAETQYF. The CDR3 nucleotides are TGTGCCAGCAGCGTAGGGTGGAGCGGGGGGGCAGAGACCCAGTACTTC.

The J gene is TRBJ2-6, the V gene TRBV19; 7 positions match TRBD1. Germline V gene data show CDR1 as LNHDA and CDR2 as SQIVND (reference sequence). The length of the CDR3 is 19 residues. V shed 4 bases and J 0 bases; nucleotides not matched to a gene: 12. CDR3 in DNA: TGTGCCAGTAGTAAAAGGGACAGCAAGAGTCCCTCTGGGGCCAACGTCCTGACTTTC. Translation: CASSKRDSKSPSGANVLTF.

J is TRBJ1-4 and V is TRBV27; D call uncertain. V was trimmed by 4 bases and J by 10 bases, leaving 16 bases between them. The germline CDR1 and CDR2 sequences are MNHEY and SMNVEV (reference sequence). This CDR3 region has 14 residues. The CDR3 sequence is CASSSQSPIVKLFF. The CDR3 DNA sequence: TGTGCCAGCAGTTCACAGAGCCCTATCGTAAAACTGTTTTTT.

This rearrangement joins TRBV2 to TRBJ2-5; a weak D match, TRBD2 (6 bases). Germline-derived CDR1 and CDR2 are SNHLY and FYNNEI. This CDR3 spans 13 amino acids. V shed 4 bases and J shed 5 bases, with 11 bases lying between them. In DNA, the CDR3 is TGTGCCAGCAGTGTAATAGCGGTGGAGACCCAGTACTTC. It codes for CASSVIAVETQYF.

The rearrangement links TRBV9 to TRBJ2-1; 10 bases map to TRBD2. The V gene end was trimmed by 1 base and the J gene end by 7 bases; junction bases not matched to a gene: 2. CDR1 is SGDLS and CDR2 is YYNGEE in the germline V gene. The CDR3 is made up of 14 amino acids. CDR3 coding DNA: TGTGCCAGCAGCGTACTAGCGGGAGTGAATGAGCAGTTCTTC. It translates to CASSVLAGVNEQFF.

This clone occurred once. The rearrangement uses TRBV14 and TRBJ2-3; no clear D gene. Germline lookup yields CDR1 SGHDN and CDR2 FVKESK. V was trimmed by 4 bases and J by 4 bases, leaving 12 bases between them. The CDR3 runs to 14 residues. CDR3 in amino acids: CASSPSSRSDTQYF. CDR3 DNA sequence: TGTGCCAGCAGCCCGAGTTCTAGATCAGATACGCAGTATTTT.

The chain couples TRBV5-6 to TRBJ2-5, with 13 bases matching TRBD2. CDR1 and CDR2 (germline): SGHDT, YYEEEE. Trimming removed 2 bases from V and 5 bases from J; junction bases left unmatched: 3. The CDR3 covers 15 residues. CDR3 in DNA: TGTGCCAGCAGCTTACTAGCGGGAGGGAGGGAGACCCAGTACTTC. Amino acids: CASSLLAGGRETQYF.

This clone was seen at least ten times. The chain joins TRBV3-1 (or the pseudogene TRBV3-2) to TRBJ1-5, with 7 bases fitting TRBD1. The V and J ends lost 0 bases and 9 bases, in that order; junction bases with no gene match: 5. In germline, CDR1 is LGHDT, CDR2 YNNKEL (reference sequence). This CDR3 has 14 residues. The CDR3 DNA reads TGTGCCAGCAGCCAAGATCACAGGGGACGGCCCCAGCATTTT. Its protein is CASSQDHRGRPQHF.

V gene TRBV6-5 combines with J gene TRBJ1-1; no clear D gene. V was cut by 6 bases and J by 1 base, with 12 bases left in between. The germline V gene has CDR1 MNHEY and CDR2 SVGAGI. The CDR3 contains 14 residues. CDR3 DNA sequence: TGTGCCAGCAGCATGACACGGTCGAACACTGAAGCTTTCTTT. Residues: CASSMTRSNTEAFF.

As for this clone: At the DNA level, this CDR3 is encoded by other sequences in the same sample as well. In DNA form, the CDR3 reads TGTGCCAGCAGTTACGGGCAGGACACTGAAGCTTTCTTT. This translates into CASSYGQDTEAFF. The gene calls are TRBV6-6 and TRBJ1-1, with D unresolved. Between the trimmed V and J ends, which lost 2 bases and 3 bases, there was a span of 7 bases. Per germline, CDR1 MNHNY and CDR2 SVGAGI (reference sequence). The CDR3 length is 13 residues.

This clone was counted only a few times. The chain's CDR3 is CASSLSYGRSNQPQHF. CDR3 coding DNA: TGTGCCAGCAGTTTAAGTTACGGTCGGAGCAATCAGCCCCAGCATTTT. The V call is TRBV28, the J call TRBJ1-5, with D uncertain. V was shortened by 2 bases and J by 1 base, with 12 bases between the two germline ends. Germline V lookup: CDR1 MDHEN, CDR2 SYDVKM. The CDR3 runs 16 residues.

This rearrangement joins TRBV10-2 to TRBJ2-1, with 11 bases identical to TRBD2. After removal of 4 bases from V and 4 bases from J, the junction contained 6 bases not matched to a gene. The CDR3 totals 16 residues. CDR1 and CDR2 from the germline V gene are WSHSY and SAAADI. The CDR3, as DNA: TGCGCCAGCAGTGGTTCGGGGACTAGCGGTTACAATGAGCAGTTCTTC. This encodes CASSGSGTSGYNEQFF.

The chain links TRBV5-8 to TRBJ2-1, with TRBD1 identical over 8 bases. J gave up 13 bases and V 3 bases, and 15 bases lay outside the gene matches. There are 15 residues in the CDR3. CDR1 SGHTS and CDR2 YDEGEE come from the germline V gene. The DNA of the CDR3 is TGTGCCAGCAGCTCAGGACAGGGTGTCCCCCAGCAACAGTTCTTC. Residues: CASSSGQGVPQQQFF.

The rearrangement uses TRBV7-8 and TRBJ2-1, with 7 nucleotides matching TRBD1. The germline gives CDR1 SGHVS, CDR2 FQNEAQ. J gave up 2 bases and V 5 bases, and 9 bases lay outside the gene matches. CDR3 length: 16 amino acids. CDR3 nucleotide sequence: TGTGCCAGCAGCGCTCGACAGGGTATGACCTACAATGAGCAGTTCTTC. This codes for CASSARQGMTYNEQFF. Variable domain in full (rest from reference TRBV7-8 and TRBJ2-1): GAGVSQSPRYKVAKRGQDVALRCDPISGHVSLFWYQQALGQGPEFLTYFQNEAQLDKSGLPSDRFFAERPEGSVSTLKIQRTQQEDSAVYLCASSARQGMTYNEQFFGPGTRLTVL.

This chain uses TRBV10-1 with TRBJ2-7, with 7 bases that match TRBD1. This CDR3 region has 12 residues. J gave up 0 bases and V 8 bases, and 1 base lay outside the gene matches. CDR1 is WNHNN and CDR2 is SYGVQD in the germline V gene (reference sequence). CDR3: CASGDSSYEQYF. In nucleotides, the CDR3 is TGCGCCAGCGGGGACAGCTCCTACGAGCAGTACTTC.

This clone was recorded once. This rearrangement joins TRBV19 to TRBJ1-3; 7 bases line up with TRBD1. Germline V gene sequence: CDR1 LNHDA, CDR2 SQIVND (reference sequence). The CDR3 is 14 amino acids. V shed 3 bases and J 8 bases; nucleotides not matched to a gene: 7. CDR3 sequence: CASSIGTDLDTIYF. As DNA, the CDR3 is TGTGCCAGTAGTATCGGGACAGATTTGGACACCATATATTTT.

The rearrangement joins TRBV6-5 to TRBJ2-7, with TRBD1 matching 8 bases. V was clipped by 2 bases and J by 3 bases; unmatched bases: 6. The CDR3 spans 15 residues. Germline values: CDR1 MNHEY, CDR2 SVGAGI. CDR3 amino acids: CASSYGLTGDYEQYF. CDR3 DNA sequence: TGTGCCAGCAGTTACGGATTGACAGGGGACTACGAGCAGTACTTC.